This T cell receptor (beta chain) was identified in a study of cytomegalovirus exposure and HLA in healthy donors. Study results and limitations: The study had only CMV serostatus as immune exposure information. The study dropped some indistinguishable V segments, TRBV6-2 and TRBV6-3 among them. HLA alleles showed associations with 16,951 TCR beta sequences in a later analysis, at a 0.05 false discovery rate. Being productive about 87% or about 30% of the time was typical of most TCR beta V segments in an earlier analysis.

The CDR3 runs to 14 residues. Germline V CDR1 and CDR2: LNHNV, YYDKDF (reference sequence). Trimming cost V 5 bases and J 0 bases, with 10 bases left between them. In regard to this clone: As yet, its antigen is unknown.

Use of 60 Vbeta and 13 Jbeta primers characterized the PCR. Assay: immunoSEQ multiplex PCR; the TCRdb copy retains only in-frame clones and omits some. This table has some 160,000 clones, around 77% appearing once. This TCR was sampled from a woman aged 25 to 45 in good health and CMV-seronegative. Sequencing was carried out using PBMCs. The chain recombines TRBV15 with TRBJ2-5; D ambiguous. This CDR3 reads CATSYHGYQETQYF. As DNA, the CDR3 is TGTGCCACCAGCTATCACGGTTACCAAGAGACCCAGTACTTC.